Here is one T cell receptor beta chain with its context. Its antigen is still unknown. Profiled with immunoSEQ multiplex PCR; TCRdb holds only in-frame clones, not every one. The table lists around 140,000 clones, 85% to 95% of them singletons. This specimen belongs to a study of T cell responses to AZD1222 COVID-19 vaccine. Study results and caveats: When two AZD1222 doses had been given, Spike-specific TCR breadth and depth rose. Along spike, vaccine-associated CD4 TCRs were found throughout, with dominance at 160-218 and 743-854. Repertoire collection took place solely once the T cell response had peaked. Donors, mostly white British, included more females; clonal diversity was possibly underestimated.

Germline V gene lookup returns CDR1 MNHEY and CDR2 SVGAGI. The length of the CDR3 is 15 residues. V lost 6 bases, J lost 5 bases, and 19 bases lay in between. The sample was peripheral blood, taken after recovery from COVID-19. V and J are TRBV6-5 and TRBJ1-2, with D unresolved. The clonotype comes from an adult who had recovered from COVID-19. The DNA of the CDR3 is TGTGCCAGCAGGGGCGACAATGTGCCGACATATGGCTACACCTTC. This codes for CASRGDNVPTYGYTF.